The 10 T cell receptor beta chains listed next were all sequenced from one sample in a study of blood T cell repertoires in COVID-19. The table came from immunoSEQ multiplex PCR; TCRdb's copy has only in-frame clones and leaves some out. The sample has about 61,000 clones; around 85% are singletons. Sequencing was performed on peripheral blood. These TCRs come from a human donor in a cohort sampled during active COVID-19.

This clone has a handful of counts. The chain is built from TRBV19 and TRBJ1-5, with D unclear. The V and J ends lost 2 bases and 7 bases respectively, with 15 bases between them. CDR3 length: 15 residues. Germline V gene lookup returns CDR1 LNHDA and CDR2 SQIVND (reference sequence). CDR3 DNA sequence: TGTGCCAGTAGTATAATGCAGCTGGGCAGCCAGCCCCAGCATTTT. Translated: CASSIMQLGSQPQHF.

The gene calls are TRBV9 and TRBJ2-3; a possible D gene is TRBD1 (5 bases). Trimming left V 0 bases short and J 6 bases short, with 8 bases between. The CDR3 length is 13 residues. Germline CDR1 is SGDLS and CDR2 is YYNGEE. DNA of the CDR3: TGTGCCAGCAGCGTAGACCAGGGTGATACGCAGTATTTT. This codes for CASSVDQGDTQYF.

This sequence joins TRBV15 and TRBJ1-5; TRBD1 aligns across 9 bases. Germline loops: CDR1 LNHNV, CDR2 YYDKDF (reference sequence). CDR3 length: 17 residues. V lost 5 bases and J lost 4; bases outside the gene matches: 12. CDR3 nucleotides: TGTGCCACCAGCGGGATCCGGGACAGGGTTGAGAATCAGCCCCAGCATTTT. It encodes CATSGIRDRVENQPQHF. Combining the CDR3 with reference TRBV15 and TRBJ1-5 gives the whole variable domain DAMVIQNPRYQVTQFGKPVTLSCSQTLNHNVMYWYQQKSSQAPKLLFHYYDKDFNNEADTPDNFQSRRPNTSFCFLDIRSPGLGDTAMYLCATSGIRDRVENQPQHFGDGTRLSIL.

V usage is TRBV24-1 and J usage is TRBJ1-1; 11 nucleotides align to TRBD1. V lost 2 bases, J lost 4 bases, and 2 bases stayed unmatched. The V gene's germline CDR1 is KGHDR and CDR2 SFDVKD. This CDR3 spans 15 amino acids. The CDR3 DNA reads TGTGCCACCAGTGATTCAGGGACAGGGGGCACTGAAGCTTTCTTT. Residues: CATSDSGTGGTEAFF.

The chain recombines TRBV5-5 with TRBJ1-4; D gene unclear. Germline CDR1 is SGHKS and CDR2 is YYEKEE (reference sequence). V lost 0 bases to trimming and J lost 7 bases, with 13 bases between them. The CDR3 runs 15 residues. CDR3 nucleotides: TGTGCCAGCAGCTTGGCCTCGGGAGGCCTTGAAAAACTGTTTTTT. It is translated as CASSLASGGLEKLFF. The full variable domain, in which reference TRBV5-5 and TRBJ1-4 provide the parts outside the CDR3, is DAGVTQSPTHLIKTRGQQVTLRCSPISGHKSVSWYQQVLGQGPQFIFQYYEKEERGRGNFPDRFSARQFPNYSSELNVNALLLGDSALYLCASSLASGGLEKLFFGSGTQLSVL.

The rearrangement links TRBV7-2 to TRBJ2-7, with D perhaps matching TRBD2 (6 bases). CDR1 and CDR2 (germline): SGHTA, FQGNSA. CDR3 size: 13 residues. V was clipped by 4 bases and J by 6 bases, with 13 bases between them. The CDR3 DNA reads TGTGCCAGCAGCTCGAGACTAGTCTCCGAGCAGTACTTC. Residues: CASSSRLVSEQYF.

This clone appeared a single time. The chain is built from TRBV9 and TRBJ2-5; 7 bases are a match to TRBD1. The V and J ends lost 4 bases and 1 base, in that order; junction bases with no gene match: 7. CDR1 is SGDLS and CDR2 is YYNGEE in the germline V gene. CDR3 size: 15 residues. The DNA for the CDR3 is TGTGCCAGCAGCACCCGACAGGGATTCCAAGAGACCCAGTACTTC. Translated, it gives CASSTRQGFQETQYF.

This clone was seen a few times. The J gene is TRBJ1-5, the V gene TRBV6-2 or TRBV6-3; TRBD1 agrees at 9 bases. CDR1 is MNHEY and CDR2 is SVGEGT in the germline V gene. The CDR3 is 18 residues long. V gave up 6 bases and J gave up 0 bases; unmatched junction bases: 12. The DNA of the CDR3 is TGTGCCAGCAGCCATCCGGGACAGGGAAAATATAGCAATCAGCCCCAGCATTTT. This sequence encodes CASSHPGQGKYSNQPQHF.

V gene TRBV6-4 combines with J gene TRBJ2-1, with D possibly matching TRBD2 (6 bases). The CDR3 extends over 15 amino acids. CDR1 is MRHNA, CDR2 SNTAGT, per germline. Trimming cost V 3 bases and J 4 bases, with 13 bases left between them. In nucleotides, the CDR3 is TGTGCCAGCAGTGAGTTCGGGAGCGGGTACAATGAGCAGTTCTTC. Translated, it gives CASSEFGSGYNEQFF.

The chain employs TRBV19 and TRBJ2-1; no clear D gene. Per germline, CDR1 LNHDA and CDR2 SQIVND (reference sequence). Trimming stripped 1 base from V and 8 bases from J, with 12 bases between. There are 14 residues in the CDR3. CDR3 sequence: CASSIGYERYEQFF. The CDR3 coding sequence is TGTGCCAGTAGTATAGGCTATGAACGTTATGAGCAGTTCTTC.